This record looks at one T cell receptor (beta chain) sequence and its context. This entry comes from a study of STAT5B mutations in CD4+ large granular lymphocyte leukemia. Data came from immunoSEQ multiplex PCR; TCRdb stores just in-frame clones and leaves some out. Found here are under 6,000 clones, around three quarters of them singletons; the top ten hold roughly 8%. V lost 0 bases and J lost 5, with 7 bases in between. Germline CDR1 reads WNHNN; CDR2 reads SYGVQD (reference sequence). The CDR3 consists of 13 residues. The material sequenced was PBMCs. V is TRBV10-1 and J is TRBJ1-2, with D possibly TRBD1 on 6 matching bases. The sequence was obtained from a man in his sixties or seventies with CD4+ T-cell large granular lymphocyte leukemia. CDR3 region: CASSESGAYGYTF. The CDR3 nucleotides are TGCGCCAGCAGTGAGTCGGGGGCTTATGGCTACACCTTC.